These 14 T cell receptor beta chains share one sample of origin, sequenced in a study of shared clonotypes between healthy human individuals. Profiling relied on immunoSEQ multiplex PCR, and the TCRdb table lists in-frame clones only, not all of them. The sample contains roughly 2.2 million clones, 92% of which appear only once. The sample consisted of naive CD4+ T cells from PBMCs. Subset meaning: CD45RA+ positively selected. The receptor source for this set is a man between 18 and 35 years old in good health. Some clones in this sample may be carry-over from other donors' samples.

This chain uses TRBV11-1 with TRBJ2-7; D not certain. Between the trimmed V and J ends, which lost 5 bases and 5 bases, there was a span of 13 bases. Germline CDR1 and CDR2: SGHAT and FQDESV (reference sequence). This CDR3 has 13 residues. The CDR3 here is CASSRLALDEQYF. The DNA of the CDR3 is TGTGCCAGCAGCCGTTTGGCACTGGACGAGCAGTACTTC.

CDR3 in DNA: TGTGCCAGCTCACCATTCGCCGTCACAGATACGCAGTATTTT. The encoded protein is CASSPFAVTDTQYF. The chain employs TRBV18 and TRBJ2-3; D call uncertain. V was pared by 2 bases and J by 2 bases, with 8 bases between. From germline, CDR1 is KGHSH and CDR2 LQKENI. The CDR3 length is 14 residues.

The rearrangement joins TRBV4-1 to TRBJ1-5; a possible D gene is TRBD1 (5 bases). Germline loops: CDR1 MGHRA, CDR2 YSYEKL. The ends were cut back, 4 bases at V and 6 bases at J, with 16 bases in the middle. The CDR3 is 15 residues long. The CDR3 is CASSREMGRGQPQHF. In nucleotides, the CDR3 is TGCGCCAGCAGCCGCGAGATGGGGCGAGGTCAGCCCCAGCATTTT.

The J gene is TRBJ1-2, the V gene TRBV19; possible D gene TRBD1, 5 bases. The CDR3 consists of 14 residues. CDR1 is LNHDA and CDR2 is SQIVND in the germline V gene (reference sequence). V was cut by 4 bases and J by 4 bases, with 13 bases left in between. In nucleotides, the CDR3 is TGTGCCAGTAGTAGCGGCTCGGGGGTCTATGGCTACACCTTC. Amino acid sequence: CASSSGSGVYGYTF.

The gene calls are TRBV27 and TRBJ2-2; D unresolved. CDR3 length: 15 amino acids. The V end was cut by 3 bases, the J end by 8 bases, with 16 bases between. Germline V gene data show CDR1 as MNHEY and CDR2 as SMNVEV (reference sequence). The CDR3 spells CASSFFLRVGGELFF. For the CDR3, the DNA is TGTGCCAGCAGTTTCTTTCTTCGTGTCGGGGGGGAGCTGTTTTTT.

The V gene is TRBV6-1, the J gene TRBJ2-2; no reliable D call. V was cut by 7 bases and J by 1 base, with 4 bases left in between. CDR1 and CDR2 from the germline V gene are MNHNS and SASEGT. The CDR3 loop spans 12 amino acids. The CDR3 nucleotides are TGTGCCAGCACTCGGAACACCGGGGAGCTGTTTTTT. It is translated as CASTRNTGELFF.

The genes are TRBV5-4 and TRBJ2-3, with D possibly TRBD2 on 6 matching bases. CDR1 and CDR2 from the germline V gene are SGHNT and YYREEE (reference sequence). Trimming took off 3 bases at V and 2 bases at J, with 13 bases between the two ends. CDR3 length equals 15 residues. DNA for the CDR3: TGTGCCAGCAGCTGGAAGACTAGTTTCACAGATACGCAGTATTTT. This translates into CASSWKTSFTDTQYF.

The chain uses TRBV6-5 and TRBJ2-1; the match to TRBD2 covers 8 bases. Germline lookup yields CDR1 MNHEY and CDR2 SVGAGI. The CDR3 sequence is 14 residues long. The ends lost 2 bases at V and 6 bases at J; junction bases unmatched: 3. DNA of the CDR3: TGTGCCAGCAGTTACCGGACTAGCCGCAATGAGCAGTTCTTC. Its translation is CASSYRTSRNEQFF.

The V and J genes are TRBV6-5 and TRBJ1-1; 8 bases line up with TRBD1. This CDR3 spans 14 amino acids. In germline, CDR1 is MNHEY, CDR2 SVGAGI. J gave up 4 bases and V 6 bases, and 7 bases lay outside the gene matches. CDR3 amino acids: CASSLRQGSTEAFF. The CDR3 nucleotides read TGTGCCAGCAGCCTACGACAGGGGTCCACTGAAGCTTTCTTT.

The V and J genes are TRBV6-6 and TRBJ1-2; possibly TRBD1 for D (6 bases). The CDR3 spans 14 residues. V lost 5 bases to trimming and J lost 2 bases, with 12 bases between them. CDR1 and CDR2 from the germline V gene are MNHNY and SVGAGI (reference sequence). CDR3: CASSEGHQNYGYTF. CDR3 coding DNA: TGTGCCAGCAGTGAGGGACACCAAAACTATGGCTACACCTTC.

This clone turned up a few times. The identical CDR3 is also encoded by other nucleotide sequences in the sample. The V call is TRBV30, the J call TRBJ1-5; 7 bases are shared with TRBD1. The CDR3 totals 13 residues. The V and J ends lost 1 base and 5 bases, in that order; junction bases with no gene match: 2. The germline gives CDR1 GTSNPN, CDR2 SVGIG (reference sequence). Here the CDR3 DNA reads TGTGCCTGGAGTGCTGGGACAGATCAGCCCCAGCATTTT. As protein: CAWSAGTDQPQHF.

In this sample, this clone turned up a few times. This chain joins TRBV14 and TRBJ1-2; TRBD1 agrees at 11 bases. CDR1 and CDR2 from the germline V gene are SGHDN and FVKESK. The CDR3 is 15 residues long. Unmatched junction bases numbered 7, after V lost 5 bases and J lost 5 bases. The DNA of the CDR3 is TGTGCCAGCAGCGAAGGACAGGGGGCACAGTATGGCTACACCTTC. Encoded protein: CASSEGQGAQYGYTF.

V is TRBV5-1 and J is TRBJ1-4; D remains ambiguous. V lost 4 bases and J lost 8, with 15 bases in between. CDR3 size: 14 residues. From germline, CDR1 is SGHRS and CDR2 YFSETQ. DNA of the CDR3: TGCGCCAGCAGCCGGACCTCCGGTAGCGAAAAACTGTTTTTT. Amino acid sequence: CASSRTSGSEKLFF.

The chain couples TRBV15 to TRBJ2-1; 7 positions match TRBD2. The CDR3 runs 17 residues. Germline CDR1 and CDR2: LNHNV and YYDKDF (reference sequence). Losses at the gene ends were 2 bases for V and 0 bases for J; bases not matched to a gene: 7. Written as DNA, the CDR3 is TGTGCCACCAGCAGAAGTCGCGCTAGCGGCTCCTACAATGAGCAGTTCTTC. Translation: CATSRSRASGSYNEQFF.